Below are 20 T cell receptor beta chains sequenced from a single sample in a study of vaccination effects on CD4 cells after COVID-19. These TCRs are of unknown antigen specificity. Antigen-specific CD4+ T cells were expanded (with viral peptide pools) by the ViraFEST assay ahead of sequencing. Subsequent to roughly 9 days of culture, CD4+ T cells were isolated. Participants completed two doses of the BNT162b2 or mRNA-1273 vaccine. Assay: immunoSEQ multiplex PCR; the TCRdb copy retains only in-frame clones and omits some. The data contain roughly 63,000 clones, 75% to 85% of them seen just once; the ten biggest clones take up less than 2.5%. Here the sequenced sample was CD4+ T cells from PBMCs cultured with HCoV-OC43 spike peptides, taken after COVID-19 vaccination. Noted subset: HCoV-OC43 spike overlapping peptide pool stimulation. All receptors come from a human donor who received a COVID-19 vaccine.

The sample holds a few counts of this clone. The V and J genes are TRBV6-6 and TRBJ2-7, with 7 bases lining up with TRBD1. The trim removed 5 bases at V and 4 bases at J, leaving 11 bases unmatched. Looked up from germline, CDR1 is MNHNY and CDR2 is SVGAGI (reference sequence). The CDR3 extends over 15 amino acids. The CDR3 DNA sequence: TGTGCCAGCAGTCTTGCAGACAGGGTAATGTACGAGCAGTACGTC. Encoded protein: CASSLADRVMYEQYV.

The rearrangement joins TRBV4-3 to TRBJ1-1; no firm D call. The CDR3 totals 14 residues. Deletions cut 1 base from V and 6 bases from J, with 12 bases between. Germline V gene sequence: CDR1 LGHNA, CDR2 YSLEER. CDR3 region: CASSQAAGRPEAFF. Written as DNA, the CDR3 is TGCGCCAGCAGCCAAGCGGCAGGACGTCCTGAAGCTTTCTTT.

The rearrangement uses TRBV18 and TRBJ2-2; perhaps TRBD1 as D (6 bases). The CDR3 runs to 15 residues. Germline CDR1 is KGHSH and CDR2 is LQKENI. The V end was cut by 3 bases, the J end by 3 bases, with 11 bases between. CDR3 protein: CASSPRQEYTGELFF. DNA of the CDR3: TGTGCCAGCTCACCGCGACAGGAGTACACCGGGGAGCTGTTTTTT. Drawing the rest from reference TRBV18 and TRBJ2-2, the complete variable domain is NAGVMQNPRHLVRRRGQEARLRCSPMKGHSHVYWYRQLPEEGLKFMVYLQKENIIDESGMPKERFSAEFPKEGPSILRIQQVVRGDSAAYFCASSPRQEYTGELFFGEGSRLTVL.

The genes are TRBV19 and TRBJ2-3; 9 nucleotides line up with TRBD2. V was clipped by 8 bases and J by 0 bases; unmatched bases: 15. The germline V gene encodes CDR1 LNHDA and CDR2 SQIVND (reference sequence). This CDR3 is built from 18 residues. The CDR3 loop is CASRAGGYNPKSTDTQYF. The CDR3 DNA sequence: TGTGCCAGTCGAGCGGGGGGATACAATCCGAAAAGCACAGATACGCAGTATTTT.

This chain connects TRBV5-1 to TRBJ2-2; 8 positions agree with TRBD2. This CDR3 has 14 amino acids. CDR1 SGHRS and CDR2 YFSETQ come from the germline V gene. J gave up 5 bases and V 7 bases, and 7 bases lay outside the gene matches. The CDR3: CASREGVATGELFF. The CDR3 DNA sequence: TGCGCCAGCCGGGAGGGAGTAGCGACCGGGGAGCTGTTTTTT.

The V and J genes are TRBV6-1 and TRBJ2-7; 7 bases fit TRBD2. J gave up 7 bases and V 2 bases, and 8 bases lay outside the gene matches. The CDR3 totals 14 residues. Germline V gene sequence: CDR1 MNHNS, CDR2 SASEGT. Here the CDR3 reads CASSELGGTGEQYV. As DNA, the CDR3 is TGTGCCAGCAGTGAATTGGGGGGGACTGGTGAGCAGTACGTC.

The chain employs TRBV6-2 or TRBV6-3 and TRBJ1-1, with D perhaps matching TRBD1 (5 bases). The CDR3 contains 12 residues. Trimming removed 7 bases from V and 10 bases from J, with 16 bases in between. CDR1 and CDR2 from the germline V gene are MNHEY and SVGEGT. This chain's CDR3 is CASTPGGTRAFF. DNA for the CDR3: TGTGCCAGCACCCCTGGGGGGACTCGAGCTTTCTTT.

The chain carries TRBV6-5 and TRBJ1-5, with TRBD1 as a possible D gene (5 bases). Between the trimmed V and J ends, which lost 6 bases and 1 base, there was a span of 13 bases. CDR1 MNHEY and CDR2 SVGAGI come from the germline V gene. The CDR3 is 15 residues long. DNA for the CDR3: TGTGCCAGCAGGGTTGGGGCGGAGAGCAATCAGCCCCAGCATTTT. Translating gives CASRVGAESNQPQHF.

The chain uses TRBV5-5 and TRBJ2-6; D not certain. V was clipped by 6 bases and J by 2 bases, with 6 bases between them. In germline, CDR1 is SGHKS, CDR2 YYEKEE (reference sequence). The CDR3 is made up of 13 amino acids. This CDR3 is CASTPPGANVLTF. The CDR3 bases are TGTGCCAGCACCCCCCCTGGGGCCAACGTCCTGACTTTC. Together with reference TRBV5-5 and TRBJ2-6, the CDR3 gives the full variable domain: DAGVTQSPTHLIKTRGQQVTLRCSPISGHKSVSWYQQVLGQGPQFIFQYYEKEERGRGNFPDRFSARQFPNYSSELNVNALLLGDSALYLCASTPPGANVLTFGAGSRLTVL.

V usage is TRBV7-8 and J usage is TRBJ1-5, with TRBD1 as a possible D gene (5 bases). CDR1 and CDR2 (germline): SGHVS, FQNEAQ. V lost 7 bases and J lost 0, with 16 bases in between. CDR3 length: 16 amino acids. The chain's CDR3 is CASTPSWGYSNQPQHF. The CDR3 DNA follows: TGTGCCAGCACCCCAAGTTGGGGGTATAGCAATCAGCCCCAGCATTTT.

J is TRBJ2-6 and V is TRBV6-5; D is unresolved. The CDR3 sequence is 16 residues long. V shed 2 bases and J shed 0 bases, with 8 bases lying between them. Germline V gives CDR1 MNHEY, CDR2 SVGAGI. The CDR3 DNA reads TGTGCCAGCAGTTACGACAAATTCTCTGGGGCCAACGTCCTGACTTTC. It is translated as CASSYDKFSGANVLTF.

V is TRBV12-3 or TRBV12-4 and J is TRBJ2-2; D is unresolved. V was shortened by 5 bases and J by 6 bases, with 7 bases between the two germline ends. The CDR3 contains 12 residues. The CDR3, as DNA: TGTGCCAGCAGTCTCAAGTCCGGGGAGCTGTTTTTT. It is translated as CASSLKSGELFF.

CDR3 protein: CASSSVGGSNTGELFF. The CDR3 bases are TGCGCCAGCAGCTCAGTAGGGGGTTCGAACACCGGGGAGCTGTTTTTT. The genes are TRBV5-1 and TRBJ2-2; a possible D gene is TRBD1 (6 bases). From germline, CDR1 is SGHRS and CDR2 YFSETQ. The CDR3 length is 16 residues. V was pared by 3 bases and J by 0 bases, with 12 bases between.

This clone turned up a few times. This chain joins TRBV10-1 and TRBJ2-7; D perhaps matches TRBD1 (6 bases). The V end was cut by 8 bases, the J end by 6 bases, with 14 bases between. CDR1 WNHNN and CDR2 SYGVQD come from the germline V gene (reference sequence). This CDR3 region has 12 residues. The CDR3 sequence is CASHQGSLEQYV. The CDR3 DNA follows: TGCGCCAGCCATCAGGGGTCCCTCGAGCAGTACGTC.

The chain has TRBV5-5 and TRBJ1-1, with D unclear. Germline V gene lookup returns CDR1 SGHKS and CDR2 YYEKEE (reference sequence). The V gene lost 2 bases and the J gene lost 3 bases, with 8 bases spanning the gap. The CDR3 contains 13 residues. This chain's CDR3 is CASSFIADTEAFF. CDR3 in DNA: TGTGCCAGCAGCTTTATAGCGGACACTGAAGCTTTCTTT. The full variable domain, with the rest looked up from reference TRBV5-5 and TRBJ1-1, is DAGVTQSPTHLIKTRGQQVTLRCSPISGHKSVSWYQQVLGQGPQFIFQYYEKEERGRGNFPDRFSARQFPNYSSELNVNALLLGDSALYLCASSFIADTEAFFGQGTRLTVV.

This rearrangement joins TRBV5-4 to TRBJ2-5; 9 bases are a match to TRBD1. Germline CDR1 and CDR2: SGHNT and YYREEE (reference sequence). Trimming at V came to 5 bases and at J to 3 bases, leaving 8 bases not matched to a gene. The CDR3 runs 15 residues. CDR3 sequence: CASSSRRQGEETQYF. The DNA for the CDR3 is TGTGCCAGCAGTTCCCGTAGACAGGGGGAAGAGACCCAGTACTTC.

The CDR3 DNA sequence: TGCAGTGCTAGCCACAGTAATACGCAGTATTTT. Encoded protein: CSASHSNTQYF. This chain joins TRBV20-1 and TRBJ2-3; no firm D call. The germline V and J ends were trimmed by 3 bases and 7 bases, with 8 bases remaining between them. CDR3 size: 11 residues. Germline CDR1 reads DFQATT; CDR2 reads SNEGSKA (reference sequence).

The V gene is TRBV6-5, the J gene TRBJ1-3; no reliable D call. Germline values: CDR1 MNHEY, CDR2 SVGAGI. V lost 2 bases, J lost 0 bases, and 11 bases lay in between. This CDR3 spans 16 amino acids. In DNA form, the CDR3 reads TGTGCCAGCAGTTACCATCCGGGCTACTCTGGAAACACCATATATTTT. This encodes CASSYHPGYSGNTIYF.

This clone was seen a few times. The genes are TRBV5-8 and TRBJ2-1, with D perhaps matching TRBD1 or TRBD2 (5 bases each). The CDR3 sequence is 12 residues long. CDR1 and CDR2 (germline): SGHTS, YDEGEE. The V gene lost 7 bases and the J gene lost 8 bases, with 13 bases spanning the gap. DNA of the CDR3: TGTGCCAGCCCGGGACCTAGGGATGAGCAGTTCTTC. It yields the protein CASPGPRDEQFF.

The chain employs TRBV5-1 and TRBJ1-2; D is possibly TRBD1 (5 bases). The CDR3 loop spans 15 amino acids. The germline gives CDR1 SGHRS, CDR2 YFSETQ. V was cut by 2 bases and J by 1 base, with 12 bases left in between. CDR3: CASSFMQGHNYGYTF. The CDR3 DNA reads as TGCGCCAGCAGCTTTATGCAGGGCCATAACTATGGCTACACCTTC.